This T cell receptor (beta chain) comes out of a study of response to subunit inactivated influenza vaccine. TCRdb analysed the RT-PCR reads with MiXCR anew, one entry per CDR3 protein. The sample yields hundreds of thousands of distinct CDR3 sequences, roughly 23% seen once. Study-wide points: Each seasonal influenza vaccination, the authors suggested, recruits few new T cells.

This clonotype was seen ten or more times. The antigen remains undetermined. Trimming left V 2 bases short and J 5 bases short, with 16 bases between. CDR1 and CDR2 (germline): KGHSH, LQKENI. This CDR3 contains 16 residues. This sample comprised CD4+ T cells sorted from PBMCs, obtained roughly 5 days after vaccination. The sequence derives from a man over 45 who received an inactivated influenza vaccine. The chain couples TRBV18 to TRBJ2-4; either TRBD1 or TRBD2 may fit D (5 bases each). The CDR3, as DNA: TGTGCCAGCTCACCAAGGTCGTCTCTGGGGGAAAACATTCAGTACTTC. It encodes CASSPRSSLGENIQYF. The full variable domain, in which reference TRBV18 and TRBJ2-4 provide the parts outside the CDR3, is NAGVMQNPRHLVRRRGQEARLRCSPMKGHSHVYWYRQLPEEGLKFMVYLQKENIIDESGMPKERFSAEFPKEGPSILRIQQVVRGDSAAYFCASSPRSSLGENIQYFGAGTRLSVL.